A single sample is the source of the 13 T cell receptor beta chains below, sequenced in a study of shared T cell receptors in the human thymus. The table came from immunoSEQ multiplex PCR; TCRdb's copy has only in-frame clones and leaves some out. The profile shows 540,000 or so clones, around three quarters of them singletons. This sample was shared with a second study, whose subject was human thymus T cells.

Source material: thymocytes. These receptor sequences come from a boy under two years old with a congenital heart defect.

A note on this clone: This sample includes further DNA sequences coding for the same CDR3. This chain links TRBV20-1 with TRBJ2-7; D gene unclear. CDR1 and CDR2 (germline): DFQATT, SNEGSKA (reference sequence). The CDR3 is made up of 10 amino acids. The V end lost 3 bases, the J end lost 4 bases, and 4 bases lay between the germline ends. The CDR3 region has the DNA TGCAGTGCTAGTTCGTACGAGCAGTACTTC. Translating gives CSASSYEQYF.

This clone has only a few counts. The V and J genes are TRBV19 and TRBJ2-3; 7 nucleotides match TRBD2. The length of the CDR3 is 14 residues. Trimming took 4 bases from V and 5 from J; bases not matched to a gene: 6. Per germline, CDR1 LNHDA and CDR2 SQIVND (reference sequence). The CDR3 DNA reads TGTGCCAGTAGTACCCCGGGAGGAAGAGATACGCAGTATTTT. Amino acids: CASSTPGGRDTQYF.

V is TRBV6-5 and J is TRBJ2-5; 14 positions match TRBD2. V shed 4 bases and J 3 bases; nucleotides not matched to a gene: 4. Germline CDR1 is MNHEY and CDR2 is SVGAGI. The CDR3 sequence is 16 residues long. CDR3 region: CASSLKGLAGEETQYF. In DNA form, the CDR3 reads TGTGCCAGCAGTTTAAAGGGACTAGCGGGAGAAGAGACCCAGTACTTC.

The chain is built from TRBV19 and TRBJ2-1, with 10 bases matching TRBD1. CDR1 is LNHDA, CDR2 SQIVND, per germline (reference sequence). CDR3 length: 13 amino acids. J gave up 3 bases and V 10 bases, and 3 bases lay outside the gene matches. This CDR3 reads CATGQGDYNEQFF. The CDR3 coding sequence is TGTGCCACCGGACAGGGGGACTACAATGAGCAGTTCTTC. Based on the CDR3 plus reference TRBV19 and TRBJ2-1, the full variable domain is DGGITQSPKYLFRKEGQNVTLSCEQNLNHDAMYWYRQDPGQGLRLIYYSQIVNDFQKGDIAEGYSVSREKKESFPLTVTSAQKNPTAFYLCATGQGDYNEQFFGPGTRLTVL.

This chain's CDR3 is CASSFLGARVPEAFF. CDR3 in DNA: TGTGCCAGCAGCTTTTTGGGGGCCCGAGTCCCTGAAGCTTTCTTT. This chain joins TRBV7-4 and TRBJ1-1; weak D call: TRBD1 (6 bases). The V gene lost 3 bases and the J gene lost 6 bases, with 17 bases spanning the gap. CDR1 and CDR2 from the germline V gene are SGHVT and SQSDAQ. CDR3 length: 15 residues.

Here the CDR3 DNA reads TGCGCCAGCAGCCAAGTGCTAGCGGGAAAGGCGAGCCCCTACAATGAGCAGTTCTTC. This translates into CASSQVLAGKASPYNEQFF. V gene TRBV4-1 combines with J gene TRBJ2-1; 9 bases align to TRBD2. The length of the CDR3 is 19 residues. CDR1 and CDR2 from the germline V gene are MGHRA and YSYEKL. V lost 1 base and J lost 2; bases outside the gene matches: 12.

There are a few counts of this clone. The J gene is TRBJ2-7, the V gene TRBV30; D might be TRBD1 (6 bases). CDR3 length: 14 amino acids. Germline V gives CDR1 GTSNPN, CDR2 SVGIG (reference sequence). The V end lost 2 bases, the J end lost 0 bases, and 11 bases lay between the germline ends. CDR3 DNA: TGTGCCTGGAGTTGCCAGGGGAGCTCCTACGAGCAGTACTTC. Its translation: CAWSCQGSSYEQYF.

The V call is TRBV19, the J call TRBJ2-1; 10 bases match TRBD2. This CDR3 region has 16 residues. The germline CDR1 and CDR2 sequences are LNHDA and SQIVND (reference sequence). Trimming cost V 6 bases and J 6 bases; bases outside gene matches: 11. The CDR3 DNA sequence: TGTGCCAGTAGCGATCTCGGGCTAGCGGGAGCCAATGAGCAGTTCTTC. It yields the protein CASSDLGLAGANEQFF. The full variable domain, in which reference TRBV19 and TRBJ2-1 provide the parts outside the CDR3, is DGGITQSPKYLFRKEGQNVTLSCEQNLNHDAMYWYRQDPGQGLRLIYYSQIVNDFQKGDIAEGYSVSREKKESFPLTVTSAQKNPTAFYLCASSDLGLAGANEQFFGPGTRLTVL.

This clone was observed a single time. This chain uses TRBV11-2 with TRBJ2-5; 10 nucleotides match TRBD1. The V gene end was trimmed by 3 bases and the J gene end by 9 bases; junction bases not matched to a gene: 7. The germline V gene has CDR1 SGHAT and CDR2 FQNNGV. CDR3 size: 14 residues. This CDR3 is CASSFPGQGMAQYF. Written as DNA, the CDR3 is TGTGCCAGCAGCTTCCCGGGACAGGGGATGGCCCAGTACTTC.

This chain links TRBV29-1 with TRBJ1-6; TRBD1 is a possible D gene (5 bases). V was trimmed by 8 bases and J by 4 bases, leaving 15 bases between them. The CDR3 totals 14 residues. Germline-derived CDR1 and CDR2 are SQVTM and ANQGSEA. The CDR3 DNA reads TGCAGCCCACGGGGGGACGGATATAATTCACCCCTCCACTTT. Translation: CSPRGDGYNSPLHF.

The J gene is TRBJ2-7, the V gene TRBV7-2, with 9 bases aligning to TRBD2. The ends lost 1 base at V and 3 bases at J; junction bases unmatched: 13. Germline V gene lookup returns CDR1 SGHTA and CDR2 FQGNSA. The CDR3 totals 18 residues. For the CDR3, the DNA is TGTGCCAGCAGCTTAGGGGGGAGGCTAGCGGGACTACACTACGAGCAGTACTTC. This gives the protein CASSLGGRLAGLHYEQYF.

The rearrangement links TRBV7-2 to TRBJ2-5; D remains ambiguous. CDR1 is SGHTA and CDR2 is FQGNSA in the germline V gene. Trimming pared 5 bases from V and 3 bases from J, leaving 19 bases between. The CDR3 spans 16 residues. CDR3 sequence reads: CASSRYSAVRKETQYF. DNA for the CDR3: TGTGCCAGCAGCCGATACTCGGCGGTCAGAAAAGAGACCCAGTACTTC.

The V and J genes are TRBV4-1 and TRBJ2-3, with D perhaps matching TRBD1 (6 bases). The V gene lost 0 bases and the J gene lost 0 bases, with 13 bases spanning the gap. The CDR3 contains 17 residues. Germline-derived CDR1 and CDR2 are MGHRA and YSYEKL. CDR3 loop: CASSQECDRTSTDTQYF. The DNA of the CDR3 is TGCGCCAGCAGCCAAGAGTGTGACAGGACTAGCACAGATACGCAGTATTTT.